The 11 T cell receptor beta chains reported below all come from one sample, sequenced in a study of Ad26.COV2.S vaccination and SARS-CoV-2 variants. The table came from immunoSEQ multiplex PCR; TCRdb's copy has only in-frame clones and leaves some out. The sample includes a few hundred thousand clones, around 87% of them seen just once. The treatment is: some 19 received Ad26.COV2.S at low or high dose, single or two shots; about 5 received placebo; per-sample allocation not given. Day 63 after the first injection of vaccine or placebo was the sampling time. Sequencing was performed on peripheral blood, taken in a trial of Ad26.COV2.S vaccine versus placebo. The receptors shown here come from a person aged 18-60 years who received the Ad26.COV2.S COVID-19 vaccine or a placebo.

The chain has TRBV4-3 and TRBJ1-4; D is possibly TRBD1 (5 bases). Germline V lookup: CDR1 LGHNA, CDR2 YSLEER. V lost 6 bases, J lost 5 bases, and 16 bases lay in between. The CDR3 has 15 amino acids. Written as DNA, the CDR3 is TGCGCCAGCAGTCCGGGACCTTCGGAGAATGAAAAACTGTTTTTT. Translated, it gives CASSPGPSENEKLFF.

V usage is TRBV4-2 and J usage is TRBJ2-3, with TRBD2 matching over 14 bases. J gave up 4 bases and V 0 bases, and 6 bases lay outside the gene matches. The CDR3 is made up of 18 amino acids. The germline V gene has CDR1 LGHNA and CDR2 YNFKEQ. The CDR3 is CASSQEGRLAGGPDTQYF. CDR3 coding DNA: TGTGCCAGCAGCCAAGAAGGGAGACTAGCGGGGGGGCCAGATACGCAGTATTTT.

V and J are TRBV6-6 and TRBJ2-7, with D possibly TRBD1 on 6 matching bases. The CDR3 extends over 14 amino acids. The germline V gene encodes CDR1 MNHNY and CDR2 SVGAGI (reference sequence). The V end was cut by 4 bases, the J end by 0 bases, with 10 bases between. The CDR3 DNA reads as TGTGCCAGCAGTTCCCACAGGGACTCCTACGAGCAGTACTTC. This translates into CASSSHRDSYEQYF.

The rearrangement links TRBV14 to TRBJ2-2; possibly TRBD1 for D (7 bases). CDR3 length: 15 residues. Germline CDR1 is SGHDN and CDR2 is FVKESK. The V end was cut by 4 bases, the J end by 7 bases, with 16 bases between. CDR3 sequence (DNA): TGTGCCAGCAGCCCCCAGACAGGGCGGGGCGGGGAGCTGTTTTTT. This gives the protein CASSPQTGRGGELFF. The variable domain in full, completed from reference TRBV14 and TRBJ2-2, reads EAGVTQFPSHSVIEKGQTVTLRCDPISGHDNLYWYRRVMGKEIKFLLHFVKESKQDESGMPNNRFLAERTGGTYSTLKVQPAELEDSGVYFCASSPQTGRGGELFFGEGSRLTVL.

The V and J genes are TRBV2 and TRBJ1-1; D call uncertain. V lost 4 bases, J lost 1 base, and 10 bases lay in between. In germline, CDR1 is SNHLY, CDR2 FYNNEI. CDR3 length: 14 residues. The CDR3 reads CASSAAIPNTEAFF. In nucleotides, the CDR3 is TGTGCCAGCAGTGCGGCGATCCCGAACACTGAAGCTTTCTTT. Full variable domain (missing parts from reference TRBV2 and TRBJ1-1): EPEVTQTPSHQVTQMGQEVILRCVPISNHLYFYWYRQILGQKVEFLVSFYNNEISEKSEIFDDQFSVERPDGSNFTLKIRSTKLEDSAMYFCASSAAIPNTEAFFGQGTRLTVV.

This clone has just one count. This chain links TRBV27 with TRBJ2-1; 8 bases line up with TRBD2. V dropped 6 bases and J dropped 3; count of bases not matched to a gene: 4. Germline lookup yields CDR1 MNHEY and CDR2 SMNVEV (reference sequence). The CDR3 totals 14 residues. The CDR3 reads CASSKTSVYNEQFF. CDR3 nucleotide sequence: TGTGCCAGCAGCAAGACTAGCGTCTACAATGAGCAGTTCTTC.

The chain recombines TRBV7-3 with TRBJ1-1; D is uncertain. The CDR3 is 13 residues long. CDR1 and CDR2 (germline): SGHTA, FQGTGA. V gave up 5 bases and J gave up 4 bases, with 11 bases separating them. CDR3 sequence: CASSPGWGTEAFF. The CDR3 DNA sequence: TGTGCCAGCAGCCCCGGTTGGGGCACTGAAGCTTTCTTT.

CDR3 residues: CSVSDPFSGNTIYF. The CDR3, as DNA: TGCAGCGTTTCCGATCCCTTCTCTGGAAACACCATATATTTT. The chain couples TRBV29-1 to TRBJ1-3; D unresolved. V was clipped by 5 bases and J by 0 bases, with 11 bases between them. The length of the CDR3 is 14 residues. Germline CDR1 SQVTM, CDR2 ANQGSEA. Based on the CDR3 plus reference TRBV29-1 and TRBJ1-3, the full variable domain is SAVISQKPSRDICQRGTSLTIQCQVDSQVTMMFWYRQQPGQSLTLIATANQGSEATYESGFVIDKFPISRPNLTFSTLTVSNMSPEDSSIYLCSVSDPFSGNTIYFGEGSWLTVV.

The V gene is TRBV19, the J gene TRBJ2-5; the D is unclear. V dropped 1 base and J dropped 1 base, with 28 bases sitting between them. CDR1 LNHDA and CDR2 SQIVND come from the germline V gene (reference sequence). The CDR3 runs to 21 residues. The CDR3 DNA sequence: TGTGCCAGTAGTATAGGGATACACTATAGTTCAGAACGGAGACGCCAAGAGACCCAGTACTTC. Protein sequence: CASSIGIHYSSERRRQETQYF.

The chain joins TRBV10-2 to TRBJ1-1; possible D gene TRBD1, 5 bases. The CDR3 is made up of 13 amino acids. Trimming pared 7 bases from V and 0 bases from J, leaving 9 bases between. The germline V gene encodes CDR1 WSHSY and CDR2 SAAADI. CDR3 sequence reads: CASKTEMNTEAFF. The CDR3 DNA is TGCGCCAGCAAGACAGAGATGAACACTGAAGCTTTCTTT.

The V call is TRBV19, the J call TRBJ1-6; the match to TRBD1 covers 7 bases. In germline, CDR1 is LNHDA, CDR2 SQIVND (reference sequence). V lost 6 bases, J lost 7 bases, and 12 bases stayed unmatched. The CDR3 is 16 residues long. The CDR3 region has the DNA TGTGCCAGTAGCCCGCGCAGGGGGATTGAGAATTCACCCCTCCACTTT. Translation gives CASSPRRGIENSPLHF.